This T cell receptor beta chain derives from a study of radiotherapy plus CTLA-4 blockade in lung cancer. Study summary: For roughly 19% of patients, objective responses occurred, and approximately 31% had disease control. General study points: Researchers report tumor-derived TCR clones expanding in blood after radiotherapy plus ipilimumab.

The CDR3 has 14 amino acids. Germline V gene data show CDR1 as LNHNV and CDR2 as YYDKDF (reference sequence). Trimming removed 5 bases at V and 1 base at J, with 11 bases between. The table came from immunoSEQ multiplex PCR; TCRdb's copy has only in-frame clones and leaves some out. The sample includes 80,000 or so clones, roughly 79% of them seen just once. A note on this clone: The target antigen is unknown.

The clonotype comes from a human donor with non-small cell lung cancer who had a partial response to radiotherapy plus ipilimumab. Some clones in this sample may be carry-over from other donors' samples. The source material was peripheral blood, sampled from a patient treated with radiotherapy plus ipilimumab. This chain joins TRBV15 and TRBJ1-1, with TRBD1 as a possible D gene (5 bases). CDR3 sequence reads: CATSFGAANTEAFF. The CDR3 DNA reads TGTGCCACCAGCTTTGGGGCAGCGAACACTGAAGCTTTCTTT.